This T cell receptor beta chain was captured in a study of T cell responses to AZD1222 COVID-19 vaccine. The study, taken as a whole, reports: CD4 TCRs linked to vaccination spanned spike, dominating at 160-218 and 743-854.

The germline V and J ends were trimmed by 3 bases and 6 bases, with 26 bases remaining between them. Per the germline V gene, CDR1 is MGHRA and CDR2 is YSYEKL. The CDR3 covers 18 residues. Sequenced by immunoSEQ multiplex PCR; TCRdb stores in-frame clones only, minus some. The data contain over 40,000 clones, roughly 80% of them singletons. The count of this clone is one. The antigen is not known. The TCR was taken from an adult in good health. The material was peripheral blood, obtained on day 0 of AZD1222 vaccination. This chain links TRBV4-1 with TRBJ1-1; unclear D gene. CDR3 loop: CASSQSEGLTGEVAEAFF. CDR3 nucleotide sequence: TGCGCCAGCAGCCAGTCTGAGGGATTAACGGGAGAGGTCGCTGAAGCTTTCTTT.